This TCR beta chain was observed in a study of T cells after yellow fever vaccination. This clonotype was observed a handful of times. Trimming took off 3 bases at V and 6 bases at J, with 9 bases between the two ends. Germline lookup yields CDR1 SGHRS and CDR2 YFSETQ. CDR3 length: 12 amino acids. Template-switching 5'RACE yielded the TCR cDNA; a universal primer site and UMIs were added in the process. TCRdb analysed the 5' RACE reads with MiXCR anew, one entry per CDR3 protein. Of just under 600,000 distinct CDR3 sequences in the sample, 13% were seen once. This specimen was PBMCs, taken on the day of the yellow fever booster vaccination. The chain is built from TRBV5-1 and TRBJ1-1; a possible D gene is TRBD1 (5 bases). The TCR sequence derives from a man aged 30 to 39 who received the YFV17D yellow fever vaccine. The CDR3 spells CASSWGLSEAFF. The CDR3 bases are TGCGCCAGCAGCTGGGGGTTGTCTGAAGCTTTCTTT.